Listed below are T cell receptor beta chains from one sample, sequenced in a study of post-analysis software for immune sequencing data. TCRdb passed the PCR reads through MiXCR, listing each CDR3 protein once. The sample holds hundreds of thousands of distinct CDR3 sequences, roughly half seen once. Sequenced input: blood. The receptors originated from a girl aged 5-17 years with multiple sclerosis. CDR3s include the opening cysteine and the closing phenylalanine or tryptophan. Fields, in order: V gene, clone size, D gene, J gene, CDR3 protein, CDR3 DNA. A D gene is named only where the DNA matches it firmly. The size field is filled for only some rows; it gives once, few, many or a size class.

v_gene: TRBV15; abundance: .; d_gene: TRBD1; j_gene: TRBJ2-7; CDR3aa: CATSRDPGQAYEQYF; CDR3nt: TGTGCCACCAGCAGAGATCCGGGACAGGCTTACGAGCAGTACTTC
v_gene: TRBV24-1; abundance: .; d_gene: .; j_gene: TRBJ2-3; CDR3aa: CATSDGQGGTDTQYF; CDR3nt: TGTGCCACCAGTGATGGGCAGGGTGGCACAGATACGCAGTATTTT
v_gene: TRBV2; abundance: .; d_gene: .; j_gene: TRBJ1-5; CDR3aa: CASSEVRQPQHF; CDR3nt: TGTGCCAGCAGTGAAGTACGGCAGCCCCAGCATTTT
v_gene: TRBV7-9; abundance: .; d_gene: .; j_gene: TRBJ2-5; CDR3aa: CASSLELGTQETQYF; CDR3nt: TGTGCCAGCAGCTTAGAACTAGGGACCCAAGAGACCCAGTACTTC
v_gene: TRBV20-1; abundance: .; d_gene: TRBD2; j_gene: TRBJ2-7; CDR3aa: CSVALAGGYYEQYF; CDR3nt: TGCAGTGTTGCCCTAGCGGGAGGCTACTACGAGCAGTACTTC
v_gene: TRBV7-9; abundance: .; d_gene: TRBD1; j_gene: TRBJ2-7; CDR3aa: CASSLATGGKSYEQYF; CDR3nt: TGTGCCAGCAGCTTAGCGACAGGGGGCAAATCCTACGAGCAGTACTTC
v_gene: TRBV5-1; abundance: .; d_gene: .; j_gene: TRBJ2-6; CDR3aa: CASRNSWGASSGANVLTF; CDR3nt: TGCGCCAGCCGAAACTCCTGGGGGGCCTCCTCTGGGGCCAACGTCCTGACTTTC
v_gene: TRBV10-2; abundance: few; d_gene: .; j_gene: TRBJ2-7; CDR3aa: CASSPELRSYEQYF; CDR3nt: TGCGCCAGCAGTCCCGAGCTCCGATCCTACGAGCAGTACTTC
v_gene: TRBV20-1; abundance: .; d_gene: .; j_gene: TRBJ2-4; CDR3aa: CSASLALEWLAKNIQYF; CDR3nt: TGCAGTGCTAGCCTCGCCCTAGAATGGCTAGCCAAAAACATTCAGTACTTC
v_gene: TRBV5-6; abundance: .; d_gene: .; j_gene: TRBJ2-7; CDR3aa: CASSLDGNEQYF; CDR3nt: TGTGCCAGCAGCTTGGACGGCAACGAGCAGTACTTC
v_gene: TRBV7-8; abundance: .; d_gene: .; j_gene: TRBJ2-7; CDR3aa: CASSPPPARGLSYEQYF; CDR3nt: TGTGCCAGCAGCCCCCCGCCTGCCAGGGGCCTCTCCTACGAGCAGTACTTC
v_gene: TRBV12-3/TRBV12-4; abundance: .; d_gene: .; j_gene: TRBJ2-5; CDR3aa: CASKSQVIQETQYF; CDR3nt: TGTGCCAGCAAATCACAGGTGATCCAAGAGACCCAGTACTTC
v_gene: TRBV12-3/TRBV12-4; abundance: .; d_gene: .; j_gene: TRBJ2-1; CDR3aa: CASKKTDQRFF; CDR3nt: TGTGCCAGCAAAAAGACAGACCAGCGGTTCTTC
v_gene: TRBV7-8; abundance: .; d_gene: .; j_gene: TRBJ2-3; CDR3aa: CASRRTVSSTDTQYF; CDR3nt: TGTGCCAGCAGGCGGACAGTTTCTAGCACAGATACGCAGTATTTT
v_gene: TRBV7-3; abundance: .; d_gene: TRBD2; j_gene: TRBJ2-5; CDR3aa: CASSLLPGGRVETQYF; CDR3nt: TGTGCCAGCAGCTTACTTCCGGGAGGTCGGGTAGAGACCCAGTACTTC
v_gene: TRBV5-1; abundance: .; d_gene: .; j_gene: TRBJ2-3; CDR3aa: CASTAGAPRRDTQYF; CDR3nt: TGCGCCAGCACGGCGGGGGCCCCAAGGCGGGATACGCAGTATTTT
v_gene: TRBV6-5; abundance: .; d_gene: .; j_gene: TRBJ2-7; CDR3aa: CASSYPPEQYF; CDR3nt: TGTGCCAGCAGTTACCCCCCCGAGCAGTACTTC
v_gene: TRBV7-2; abundance: .; d_gene: TRBD2; j_gene: TRBJ2-3; CDR3aa: CASSSLAPISTDTQYF; CDR3nt: TGTGCCAGCAGCTCACTAGCGCCAATTAGCACAGATACGCAGTATTTT
v_gene: TRBV9; abundance: few; d_gene: TRBD2; j_gene: TRBJ2-3; CDR3aa: CASSVDPSGIMSQYF; CDR3nt: TGTGCCAGCAGCGTAGATCCTAGCGGGATTATGTCGCAGTATTTT
v_gene: TRBV29-1; abundance: .; d_gene: .; j_gene: TRBJ2-1; CDR3aa: CSVTPPGPGEQFF; CDR3nt: TGCAGCGTTACTCCCCCGGGGCCTGGTGAGCAGTTCTTC
v_gene: TRBV6-5; abundance: .; d_gene: TRBD1; j_gene: TRBJ2-5; CDR3aa: CAGSYLDRPGETQYF; CDR3nt: TGTGCCGGCAGCTATTTGGACAGGCCAGGGGAGACCCAGTACTTC
v_gene: TRBV20-1; abundance: .; d_gene: .; j_gene: TRBJ2-5; CDR3aa: CSARAQPQETQYF; CDR3nt: TGCAGTGCTAGAGCACAGCCCCAAGAGACCCAGTACTTC
v_gene: TRBV7-3; abundance: .; d_gene: TRBD2; j_gene: TRBJ2-2; CDR3aa: CASSINIAGSLGAGELFF; CDR3nt: TGTGCCAGCAGCATCAACATAGCGGGGTCGCTGGGCGCCGGGGAGCTGTTTTTT
v_gene: TRBV20-1; abundance: .; d_gene: .; j_gene: TRBJ1-1; CDR3aa: CSATDPLNTEAFF; CDR3nt: TGCAGTGCTACTGACCCCTTGAACACTGAAGCTTTCTTT
v_gene: TRBV7-9; abundance: few; d_gene: TRBD1; j_gene: TRBJ1-4; CDR3aa: CASSQGQVAEKLFF; CDR3nt: TGTGCCAGCAGCCAGGGACAGGTCGCTGAAAAACTGTTTTTT
v_gene: TRBV7-3; abundance: many; d_gene: .; j_gene: TRBJ1-1; CDR3aa: CASSLKAGTNTEAFF; CDR3nt: TGTGCCAGCAGCTTAAAGGCAGGGACCAACACTGAAGCTTTCTTT
v_gene: TRBV7-9; abundance: .; d_gene: TRBD1; j_gene: TRBJ2-4; CDR3aa: CASSLGDSNIQYF; CDR3nt: TGTGCCAGCAGCTTAGGGGACAGCAACATTCAGTACTTC
v_gene: TRBV7-8; abundance: few; d_gene: TRBD1; j_gene: TRBJ1-5; CDR3aa: CASSLWIGGTGGNQPQHF; CDR3nt: TGTGCCAGCAGCTTATGGATCGGAGGGACAGGGGGTAATCAGCCCCAGCATTTT
v_gene: TRBV5-1; abundance: .; d_gene: .; j_gene: TRBJ2-5; CDR3aa: CASSLAGHLVQETQYF; CDR3nt: TGCGCCAGCAGCTTGGCGGGACACCTCGTCCAAGAGACCCAGTACTTC
v_gene: TRBV5-1; abundance: .; d_gene: TRBD2; j_gene: TRBJ2-2; CDR3aa: CASSPGGSGGNTGELFF; CDR3nt: TGCGCCAGCAGCCCCGGAGGTTCGGGAGGGAACACCGGGGAGCTGTTTTTT
v_gene: TRBV20-1; abundance: .; d_gene: .; j_gene: TRBJ2-1; CDR3aa: CSASRLGQDTYNEQFF; CDR3nt: TGCAGTGCTAGCCGCCTGGGTCAGGACACCTACAATGAGCAGTTCTTC
v_gene: TRBV6-4; abundance: once; d_gene: .; j_gene: TRBJ1-6; CDR3aa: CASSDRENSPLHF; CDR3nt: TGTGCCAGCAGTGACAGGGAAAATTCACCCCTCCACTTT
v_gene: TRBV5-4; abundance: .; d_gene: TRBD1; j_gene: TRBJ2-5; CDR3aa: CASSQSPTGGETQYF; CDR3nt: TGTGCCAGCAGCCAAAGCCCAACAGGGGGGGAGACCCAGTACTTC
v_gene: TRBV12-3/TRBV12-4; abundance: once; d_gene: TRBD1; j_gene: TRBJ2-1; CDR3aa: CASGWDRQGADNEQFF; CDR3nt: TGTGCCAGCGGATGGGATCGACAGGGGGCAGACAATGAGCAGTTCTTC
v_gene: TRBV20-1; abundance: few; d_gene: .; j_gene: TRBJ2-7; CDR3aa: CSASPGYEQYF; CDR3nt: TGCAGTGCTTCCCCTGGCTACGAGCAGTACTTC
v_gene: TRBV10-3; abundance: .; d_gene: TRBD1; j_gene: TRBJ1-2; CDR3aa: CAISESRQGLDGYTF; CDR3nt: TGTGCCATCAGTGAGTCGAGACAGGGACTCGATGGCTACACCTTC
v_gene: TRBV12-3/TRBV12-4; abundance: few; d_gene: .; j_gene: TRBJ1-1; CDR3aa: CASSLDGRERAFF; CDR3nt: TGTGCCAGCAGTCTCGATGGACGGGAAAGAGCTTTCTTT
v_gene: TRBV6-5; abundance: .; d_gene: TRBD1; j_gene: TRBJ2-4; CDR3aa: CASSYSGQGANIQYF; CDR3nt: TGTGCCAGCAGTTATTCCGGACAGGGGGCTAACATTCAGTACTTC
v_gene: TRBV12-3/TRBV12-4; abundance: .; d_gene: .; j_gene: TRBJ1-5; CDR3aa: CASSPDNPGGGQPQHF; CDR3nt: TGTGCCAGCAGCCCGGACAACCCCGGAGGAGGTCAGCCCCAGCATTTT
v_gene: TRBV6-5; abundance: .; d_gene: TRBD1; j_gene: TRBJ1-2; CDR3aa: CASSYGTATTNYGYTF; CDR3nt: TGTGCCAGCAGTTATGGGACAGCAACGACTAACTATGGCTACACCTTC
v_gene: TRBV10-3; abundance: once; d_gene: TRBD2; j_gene: TRBJ2-1; CDR3aa: CAISDGLAGEQFF; CDR3nt: TGTGCCATCAGTGATGGCCTAGCGGGTGAGCAGTTCTTC
v_gene: TRBV12-3/TRBV12-4; abundance: .; d_gene: .; j_gene: TRBJ1-5; CDR3aa: CASTQSGAGNQPQHF; CDR3nt: TGTGCCAGCACCCAATCGGGGGCAGGCAATCAGCCCCAGCATTTT
v_gene: TRBV25-1; abundance: .; d_gene: .; j_gene: TRBJ1-6; CDR3aa: CASSAPGSPLHF; CDR3nt: TGTGCCAGCAGTGCGCCGGGATCACCCCTCCACTTT
v_gene: TRBV11-2; abundance: .; d_gene: TRBD2; j_gene: TRBJ2-1; CDR3aa: CASSGGRSSGEQFF; CDR3nt: TGTGCCAGCAGCGGCGGGAGGTCGTCTGGTGAGCAGTTCTTC